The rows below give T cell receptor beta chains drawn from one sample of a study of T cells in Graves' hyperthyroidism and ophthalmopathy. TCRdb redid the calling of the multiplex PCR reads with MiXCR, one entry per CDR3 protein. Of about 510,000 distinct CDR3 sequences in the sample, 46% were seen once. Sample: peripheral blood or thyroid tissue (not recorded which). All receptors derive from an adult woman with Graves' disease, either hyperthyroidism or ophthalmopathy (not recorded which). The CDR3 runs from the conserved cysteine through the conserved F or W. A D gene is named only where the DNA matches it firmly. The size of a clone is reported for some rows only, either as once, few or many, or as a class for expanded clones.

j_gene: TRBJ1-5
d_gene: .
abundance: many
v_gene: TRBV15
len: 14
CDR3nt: TGTGCCACCAGCAGAGTGGACAGCCCAGGGGCCCAGCATTTT
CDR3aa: CATSRVDSPGAQHF

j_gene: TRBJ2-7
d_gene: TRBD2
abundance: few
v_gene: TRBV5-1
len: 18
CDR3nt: TGCGCCAGCAGCTTGGTAACTAGCGGGAGAAGTGGATCCTACGAGCAGTACTTC
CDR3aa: CASSLVTSGRSGSYEQYF

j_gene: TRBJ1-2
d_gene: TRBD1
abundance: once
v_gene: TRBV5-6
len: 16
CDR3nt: TGTGCCAGCAGCGCAACCACCGGGACAGGAACCTATGGCTACACCTTC
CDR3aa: CASSATTGTGTYGYTF

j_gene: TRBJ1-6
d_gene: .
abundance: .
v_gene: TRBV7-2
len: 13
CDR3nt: TGTGCCAGCAGCTTAGGGTCGGCCAATCCCCTCCACTTT
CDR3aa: CASSLGSANPLHF

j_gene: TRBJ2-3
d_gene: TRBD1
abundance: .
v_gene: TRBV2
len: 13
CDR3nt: TGTGCCAGCACAGGGGGTTCCACAGATACGCAGTATTTT
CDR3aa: CASTGGSTDTQYF

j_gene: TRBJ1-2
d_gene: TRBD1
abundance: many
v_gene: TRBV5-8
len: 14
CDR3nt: TGTGCCAGCAGCTTCCCGGACAGGGTCTATGGCTACACCTTC
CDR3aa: CASSFPDRVYGYTF

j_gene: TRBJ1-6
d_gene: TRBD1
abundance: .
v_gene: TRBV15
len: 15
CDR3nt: TGTGCCACCAGCAGAGATGCAGGGGGCTATTCACCCCTCCACTTT
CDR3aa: CATSRDAGGYSPLHF

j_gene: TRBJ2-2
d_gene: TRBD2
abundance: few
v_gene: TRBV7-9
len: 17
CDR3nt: TGTGCCAGCAGCACCCCTGTGGGACTAGCGGTTGGCGGGGAGCTGTTTTTT
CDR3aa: CASSTPVGLAVGGELFF

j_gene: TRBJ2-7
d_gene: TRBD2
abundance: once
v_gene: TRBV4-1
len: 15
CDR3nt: TGCGCCAGCAGCCGAGGGACTAGCTGGTCCTACGAGCAGTACTTC
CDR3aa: CASSRGTSWSYEQYF

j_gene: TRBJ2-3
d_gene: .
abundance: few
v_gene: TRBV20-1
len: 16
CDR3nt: TGCAGTGCTAGAGGAGGACGGCGCATTAGCACAGATACGCAGTATTTT
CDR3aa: CSARGGRRISTDTQYF

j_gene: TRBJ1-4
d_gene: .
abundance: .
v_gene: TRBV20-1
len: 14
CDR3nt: TGCAGTGCTGCCCGACAGGCAACTAATGAAAAACTGTTTTTT
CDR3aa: CSAARQATNEKLFF

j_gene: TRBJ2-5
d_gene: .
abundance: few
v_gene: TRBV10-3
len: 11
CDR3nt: TGTGCCATCAGTGACTCAGAGACCCAGTACTTC
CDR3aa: CAISDSETQYF

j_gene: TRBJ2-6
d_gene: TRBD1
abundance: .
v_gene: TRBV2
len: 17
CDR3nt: TGTGCCAGCAGTGATGGGGACAGGGTTGCTGGGGCCAACGTCCTGACTTTC
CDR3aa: CASSDGDRVAGANVLTF

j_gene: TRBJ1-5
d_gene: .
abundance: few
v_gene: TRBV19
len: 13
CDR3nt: TGTGCCACCTGTGGGGATAGCAATCAGCCCCAGCATTTT
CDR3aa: CATCGDSNQPQHF

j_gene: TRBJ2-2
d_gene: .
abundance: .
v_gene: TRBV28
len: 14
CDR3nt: TGTGCCAGCAGTCCCTCCCCCGACGCCGGGGAGCTGTTTTTT
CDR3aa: CASSPSPDAGELFF

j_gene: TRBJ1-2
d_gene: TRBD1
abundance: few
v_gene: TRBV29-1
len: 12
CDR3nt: TGCAGCTTCATGACAGGGGGCCGCGGCTACACCTTC
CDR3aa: CSFMTGGRGYTF

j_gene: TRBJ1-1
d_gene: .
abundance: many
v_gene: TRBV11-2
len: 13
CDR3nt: TGTGCCAGCAGCTTCACGGAATACACTGAAGCTTTCTTT
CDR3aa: CASSFTEYTEAFF

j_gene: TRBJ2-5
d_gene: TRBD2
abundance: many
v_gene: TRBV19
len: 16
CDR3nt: TGTGCCAGTAATCCGGGACTAGGGACATCGCGAGAGACCCAGTACTTC
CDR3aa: CASNPGLGTSRETQYF

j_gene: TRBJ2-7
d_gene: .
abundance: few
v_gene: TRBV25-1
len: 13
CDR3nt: TGTGCCAGCAGTGAATTGGGGTCCTACGAGCAGTACTTC
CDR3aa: CASSELGSYEQYF

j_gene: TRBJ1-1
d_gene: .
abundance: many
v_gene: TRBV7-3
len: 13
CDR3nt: TGTGCCAGCGGGGATGGACGGAACACTGAAGCTTTCTTT
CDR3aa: CASGDGRNTEAFF

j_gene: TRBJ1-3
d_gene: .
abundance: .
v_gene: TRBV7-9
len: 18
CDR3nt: TGTGCCAGCAGCTTAGGAGGGTCAGGGCCAGACTCTGGAAACACCATATATTTT
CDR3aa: CASSLGGSGPDSGNTIYF

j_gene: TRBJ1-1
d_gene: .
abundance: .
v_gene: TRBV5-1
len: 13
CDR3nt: TGCGCCAGCACGGAGGGGACGAACACTGAAGCTTTCTTT
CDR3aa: CASTEGTNTEAFF

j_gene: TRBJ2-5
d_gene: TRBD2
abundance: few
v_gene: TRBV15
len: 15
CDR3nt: TGTGCCACCCGAGGGCGACTAGCGGGATTGGAGACCCAGTACTTC
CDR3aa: CATRGRLAGLETQYF

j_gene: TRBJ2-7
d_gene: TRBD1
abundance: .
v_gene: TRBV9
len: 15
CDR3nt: TGTGCCAGCAGCCAAAGGGGCCAGGGGGTGAACGAGCAGTACTTC
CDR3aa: CASSQRGQGVNEQYF

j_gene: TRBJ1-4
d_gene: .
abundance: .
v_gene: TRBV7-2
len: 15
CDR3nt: TGTGCCAGCAGCTTAATCAAAGGGTTAGATGAAAAACTGTTTTTT
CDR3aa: CASSLIKGLDEKLFF

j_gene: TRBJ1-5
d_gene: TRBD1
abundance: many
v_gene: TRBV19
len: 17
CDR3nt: TGTGCCAGTAGGCCTAGGGGCGGGACAGTTAGCAATCAGCCCCAGCATTTT
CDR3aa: CASRPRGGTVSNQPQHF

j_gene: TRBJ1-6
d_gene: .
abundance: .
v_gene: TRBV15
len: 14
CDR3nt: TGTGCCACCAGCAACGATCCGGGTGGTTCACCCCTCCACTTT
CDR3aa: CATSNDPGGSPLHF

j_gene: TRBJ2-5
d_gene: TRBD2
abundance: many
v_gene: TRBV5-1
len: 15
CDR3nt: TGCGCCAGCAGCACTAGCGGAAAGAGGGGAGAGACCCAGTACTTC
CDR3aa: CASSTSGKRGETQYF

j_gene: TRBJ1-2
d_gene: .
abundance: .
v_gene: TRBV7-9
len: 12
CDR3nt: TGTGCCAGCATGGGAGTTGGGGATGGCTACACCTTC
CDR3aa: CASMGVGDGYTF

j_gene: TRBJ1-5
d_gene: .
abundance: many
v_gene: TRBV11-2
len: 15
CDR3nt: TGTGCCAGCAGCCCTAGGGGTCCAGGTAATCAGCCCCAGCATTTT
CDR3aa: CASSPRGPGNQPQHF

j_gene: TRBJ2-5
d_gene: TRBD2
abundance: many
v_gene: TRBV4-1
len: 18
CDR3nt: TGCGCCAGCAGCCAAGTGGTAGCGGGGACCGGACCTCAAGAGACCCAGTACTTC
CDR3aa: CASSQVVAGTGPQETQYF

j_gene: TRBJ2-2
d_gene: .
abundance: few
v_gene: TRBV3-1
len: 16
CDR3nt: TGTGCCAGCAGCCGCCGGAGGAGGGGGGACACCGGGGAGCTGTTTTTT
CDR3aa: CASSRRRRGDTGELFF

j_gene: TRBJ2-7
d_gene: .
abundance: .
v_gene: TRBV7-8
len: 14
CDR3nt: TGTGCCAGCAGCCCATCCGGACAGATCTACGAGCAGTACTTC
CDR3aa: CASSPSGQIYEQYF

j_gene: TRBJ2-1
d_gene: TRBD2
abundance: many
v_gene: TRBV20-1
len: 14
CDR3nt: TGCAGTGCATCCAGGGAGGCGGGAGCCAGGGAGCAGTTCTTC
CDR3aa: CSASREAGAREQFF

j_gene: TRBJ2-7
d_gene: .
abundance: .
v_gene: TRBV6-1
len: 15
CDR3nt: TGTGCCAGCAGTGTAGCGGCGGGCAAGACCTACGAGCAGTACTTC
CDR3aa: CASSVAAGKTYEQYF

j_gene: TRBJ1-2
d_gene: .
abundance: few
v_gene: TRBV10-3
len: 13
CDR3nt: TGTGCCACCCACTTTGGGGGGGCGGTTGGCTACACCTTC
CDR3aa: CATHFGGAVGYTF

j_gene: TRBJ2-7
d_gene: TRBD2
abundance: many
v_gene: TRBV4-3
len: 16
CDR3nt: TGCGCCAGCAGCCAAGATCAACTAGCGGGAGCGAACGAGCAGTACTTC
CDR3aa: CASSQDQLAGANEQYF

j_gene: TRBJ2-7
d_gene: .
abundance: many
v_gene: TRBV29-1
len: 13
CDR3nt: TGCAGCGTTGAATCTGGGAGTCGGGACGAGCAGTACTTC
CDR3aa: CSVESGSRDEQYF

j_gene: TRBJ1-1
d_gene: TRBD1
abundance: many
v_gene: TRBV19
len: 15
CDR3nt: TGTGCCAGTAGTATAGGACAGGGGGTTTGGACTGAAGCTTTCTTT
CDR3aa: CASSIGQGVWTEAFF